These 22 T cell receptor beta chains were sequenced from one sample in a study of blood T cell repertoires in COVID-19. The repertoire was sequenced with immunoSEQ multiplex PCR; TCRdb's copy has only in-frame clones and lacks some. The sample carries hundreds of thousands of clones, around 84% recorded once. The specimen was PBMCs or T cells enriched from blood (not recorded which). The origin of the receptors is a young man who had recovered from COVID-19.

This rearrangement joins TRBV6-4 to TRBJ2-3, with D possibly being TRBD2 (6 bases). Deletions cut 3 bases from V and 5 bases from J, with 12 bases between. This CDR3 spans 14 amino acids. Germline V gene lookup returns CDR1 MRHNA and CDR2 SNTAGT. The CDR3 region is CASSERLDVDTQYF. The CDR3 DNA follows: TGTGCCAGCAGTGAGAGACTAGATGTAGATACGCAGTATTTT.

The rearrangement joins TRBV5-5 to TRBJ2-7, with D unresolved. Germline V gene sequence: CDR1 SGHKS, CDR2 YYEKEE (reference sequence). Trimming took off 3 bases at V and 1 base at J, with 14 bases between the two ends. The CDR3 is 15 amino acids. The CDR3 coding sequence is TGTGCCAGCAGCTCCAGATCCGATCCTTCCTACGAGCAGTACTTC. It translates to CASSSRSDPSYEQYF.

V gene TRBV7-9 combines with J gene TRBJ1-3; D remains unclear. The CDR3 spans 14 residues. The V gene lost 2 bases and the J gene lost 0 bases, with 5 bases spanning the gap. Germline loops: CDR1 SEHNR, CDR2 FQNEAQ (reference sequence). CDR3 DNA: TGTGCCAGCAGCTTATCTATCTCTGGAAACACCATATATTTT. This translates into CASSLSISGNTIYF.

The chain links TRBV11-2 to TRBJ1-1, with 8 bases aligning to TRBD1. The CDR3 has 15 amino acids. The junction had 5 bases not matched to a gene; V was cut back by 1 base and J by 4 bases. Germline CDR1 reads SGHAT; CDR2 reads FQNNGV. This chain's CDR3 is CASSLVQGAGTEAFF. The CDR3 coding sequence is TGTGCCAGCAGCTTAGTTCAGGGGGCGGGCACTGAAGCTTTCTTT.

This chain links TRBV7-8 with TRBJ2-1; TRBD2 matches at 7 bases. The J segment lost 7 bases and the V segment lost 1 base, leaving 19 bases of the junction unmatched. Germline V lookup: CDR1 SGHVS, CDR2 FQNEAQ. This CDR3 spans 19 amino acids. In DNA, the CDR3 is TGTGCCAGCAGCTTAGTATCTCCGGGGAGCGGGAAATTCTTTAATGAGCAGTTCTTC. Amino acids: CASSLVSPGSGKFFNEQFF.

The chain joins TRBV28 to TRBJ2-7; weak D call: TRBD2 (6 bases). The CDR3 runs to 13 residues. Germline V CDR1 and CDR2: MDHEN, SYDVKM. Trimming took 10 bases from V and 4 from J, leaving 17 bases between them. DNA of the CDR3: TGTGCCACCGAAGGATCGGGGACTTACGAGCAGTACTTC. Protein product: CATEGSGTYEQYF.

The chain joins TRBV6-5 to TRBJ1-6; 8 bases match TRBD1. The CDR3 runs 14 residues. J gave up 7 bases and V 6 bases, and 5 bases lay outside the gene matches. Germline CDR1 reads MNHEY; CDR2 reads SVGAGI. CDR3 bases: TGTGCCAGCAGCCGGGACAGGTTCAATTCACCCCTCCACTTT. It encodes CASSRDRFNSPLHF.

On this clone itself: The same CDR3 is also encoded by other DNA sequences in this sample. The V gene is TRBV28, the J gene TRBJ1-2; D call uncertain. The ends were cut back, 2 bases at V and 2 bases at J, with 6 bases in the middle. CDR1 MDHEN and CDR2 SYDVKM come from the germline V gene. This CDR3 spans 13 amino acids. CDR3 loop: CASSLGQNYGYTF. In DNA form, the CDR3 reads TGTGCCAGCAGTTTAGGTCAGAACTATGGCTACACCTTC.

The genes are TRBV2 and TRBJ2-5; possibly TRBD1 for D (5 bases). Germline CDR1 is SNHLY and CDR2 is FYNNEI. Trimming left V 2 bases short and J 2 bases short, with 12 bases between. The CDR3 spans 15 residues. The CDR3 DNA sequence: TGTGCCAGCAGTGAATTGGGGCCCCCACAAGAGACCCAGTACTTC. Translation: CASSELGPPQETQYF.

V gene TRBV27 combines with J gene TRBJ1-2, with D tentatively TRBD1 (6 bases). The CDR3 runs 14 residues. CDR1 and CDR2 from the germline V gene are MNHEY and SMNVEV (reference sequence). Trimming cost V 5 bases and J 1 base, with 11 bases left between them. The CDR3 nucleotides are TGTGCCAGCAGTCCTGGGACAATTAACTATGGCTACACCTTC. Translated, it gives CASSPGTINYGYTF.

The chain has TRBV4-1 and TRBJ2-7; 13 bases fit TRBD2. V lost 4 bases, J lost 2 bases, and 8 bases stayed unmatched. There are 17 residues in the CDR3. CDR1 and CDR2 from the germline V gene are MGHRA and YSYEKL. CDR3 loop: CASSPLGLAGAPYEQYF. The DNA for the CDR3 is TGCGCCAGCAGCCCGCTTGGACTAGCGGGGGCCCCCTACGAGCAGTACTTC.

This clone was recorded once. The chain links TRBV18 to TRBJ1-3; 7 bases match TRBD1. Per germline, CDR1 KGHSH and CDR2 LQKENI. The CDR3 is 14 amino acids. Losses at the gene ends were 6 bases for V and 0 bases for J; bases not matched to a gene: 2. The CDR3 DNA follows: TGTGCCAGCTCGCGGGACAGCTCTGGAAACACCATATATTTT. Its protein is CASSRDSSGNTIYF.

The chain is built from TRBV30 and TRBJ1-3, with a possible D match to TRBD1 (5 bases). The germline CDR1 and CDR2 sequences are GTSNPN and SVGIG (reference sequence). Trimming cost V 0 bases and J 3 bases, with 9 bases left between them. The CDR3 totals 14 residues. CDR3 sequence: CAWSVGGVGNTIYF. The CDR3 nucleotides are TGTGCCTGGAGTGTAGGAGGGGTTGGAAACACCATATATTTT.

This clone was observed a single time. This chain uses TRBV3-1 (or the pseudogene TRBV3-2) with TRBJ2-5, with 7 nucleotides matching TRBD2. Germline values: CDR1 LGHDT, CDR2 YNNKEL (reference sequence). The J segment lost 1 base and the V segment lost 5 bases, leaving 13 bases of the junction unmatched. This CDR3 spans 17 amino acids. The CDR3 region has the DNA TGTGCCAGCAGCTACCGGAGGCTAGCGGAGACCCAAGAGACCCAGTACTTC. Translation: CASSYRRLAETQETQYF.

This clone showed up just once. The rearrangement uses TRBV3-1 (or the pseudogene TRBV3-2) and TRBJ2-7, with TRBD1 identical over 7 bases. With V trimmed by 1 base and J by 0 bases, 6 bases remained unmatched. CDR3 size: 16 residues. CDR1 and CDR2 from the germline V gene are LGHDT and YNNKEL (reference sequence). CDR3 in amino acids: CASSQASRGYSYEQYF. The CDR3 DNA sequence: TGTGCCAGCAGCCAAGCTTCCAGGGGGTACTCCTACGAGCAGTACTTC.

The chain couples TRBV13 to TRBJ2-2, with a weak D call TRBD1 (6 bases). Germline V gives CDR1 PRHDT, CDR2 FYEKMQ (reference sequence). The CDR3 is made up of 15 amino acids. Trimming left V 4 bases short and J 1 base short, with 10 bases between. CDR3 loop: CASSSRDKNTGELFF. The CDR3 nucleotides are TGTGCCAGCAGCTCTAGGGACAAGAACACCGGGGAGCTGTTTTTT. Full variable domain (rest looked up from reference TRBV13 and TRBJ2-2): AAGVIQSPRHLIKEKRETATLKCYPIPRHDTVYWYQQGPGQDPQFLISFYEKMQSDKGSIPDRFSAQQFSDYHSELNMSSLELGDSALYFCASSSRDKNTGELFFGEGSRLTVL.

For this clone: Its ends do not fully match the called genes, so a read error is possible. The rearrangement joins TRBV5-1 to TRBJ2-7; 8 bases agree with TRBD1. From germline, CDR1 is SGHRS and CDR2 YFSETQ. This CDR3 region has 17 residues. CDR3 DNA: TGCGCCAGCAGCTTGGGGGGCGGGTCAGGGGGCTCCCACGAGCAGTACTTC. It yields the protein CASSLGGGSGGSHEQYF.

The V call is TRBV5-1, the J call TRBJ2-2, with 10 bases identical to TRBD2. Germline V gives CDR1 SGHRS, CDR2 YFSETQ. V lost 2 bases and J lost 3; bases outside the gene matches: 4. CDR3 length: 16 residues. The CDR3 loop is CASSFRLAGYTGELFF. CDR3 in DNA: TGCGCCAGCAGCTTCCGACTAGCGGGTTACACCGGGGAGCTGTTTTTT.

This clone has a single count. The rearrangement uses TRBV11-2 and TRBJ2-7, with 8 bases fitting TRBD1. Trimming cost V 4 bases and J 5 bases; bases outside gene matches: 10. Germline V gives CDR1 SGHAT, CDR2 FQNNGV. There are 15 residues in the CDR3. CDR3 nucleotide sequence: TGTGCCAGCAGCTCAAGGACAGGGTTTGGGGACGAGCAGTACTTC. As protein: CASSSRTGFGDEQYF.

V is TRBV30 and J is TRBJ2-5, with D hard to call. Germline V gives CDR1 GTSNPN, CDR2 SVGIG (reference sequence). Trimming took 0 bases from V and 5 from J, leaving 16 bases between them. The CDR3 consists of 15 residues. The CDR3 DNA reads TGTGCCTGGAGTGTTGGTCGTACGGTTGTGGAGACCCAGTACTTC. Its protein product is CAWSVGRTVVETQYF.

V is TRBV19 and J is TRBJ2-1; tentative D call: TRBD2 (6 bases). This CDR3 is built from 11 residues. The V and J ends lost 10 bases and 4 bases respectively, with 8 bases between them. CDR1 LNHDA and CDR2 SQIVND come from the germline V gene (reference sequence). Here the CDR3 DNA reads TGTGCCACGGGACTTTACAATGAGCAGTTCTTC. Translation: CATGLYNEQFF.

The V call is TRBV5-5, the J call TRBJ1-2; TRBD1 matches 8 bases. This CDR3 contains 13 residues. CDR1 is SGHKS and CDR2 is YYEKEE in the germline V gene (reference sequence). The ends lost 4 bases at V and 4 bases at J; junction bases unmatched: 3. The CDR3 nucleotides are TGTGCCAGCAGCCAGGACAGGGTCTATGGCTACACCTTC. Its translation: CASSQDRVYGYTF.